The 23 T cell receptor beta chains below all came from one sample that was sequenced in a study of identical twins. TCRdb re-derived calls from the 5' RACE reads in MiXCR, one entry per CDR3 protein. The sample carries approximately 890,000 distinct CDR3 sequences, roughly an eighth recorded once. These records were also assigned to another study, of yellow fever vaccine responses in identical twins.

Sequenced: PBMCs. The receptor source for this set is a woman younger than 35 in good health.

The gene calls are TRBV29-1 and TRBJ1-2; D is undetermined. Germline-derived CDR1 and CDR2 are SQVTM and ANQGSEA. V lost 0 bases to trimming and J lost 4 bases, with 9 bases between them. The CDR3 loop spans 13 amino acids. CDR3 loop: CSVEDRQIYGYTF. Written as DNA, the CDR3 is TGCAGCGTTGAAGATAGGCAGATCTATGGCTACACCTTC.

CDR3 in DNA: TGTGCCAGCAACAGAGAGAGAGGCTACGAGCAGTACTTC. It encodes CASNRERGYEQYF. The chain is built from TRBV6-6 and TRBJ2-7; no clear D. CDR3 length equals 13 residues. Germline values: CDR1 MNHNY, CDR2 SVGAGI (reference sequence). Trimming stripped 7 bases from V and 3 bases from J, with 13 bases between.

This clonotype was observed many times. CDR3 sequence: CASSLAPTGTSNTQYF. In DNA, the CDR3 is TGTGCCAGCAGCTTGGCCCCAACCGGGACTAGCAATACGCAGTATTTT. The chain has TRBV5-5 and TRBJ2-3; 9 bases match TRBD2. There are 16 residues in the CDR3. The V segment lost 0 bases and the J segment 7 bases; nucleotides outside the gene matches: 9. The germline V gene encodes CDR1 SGHKS and CDR2 YYEKEE (reference sequence). Together with reference TRBV5-5 and TRBJ2-3, the CDR3 gives the full variable domain: DAGVTQSPTHLIKTRGQQVTLRCSPISGHKSVSWYQQVLGQGPQFIFQYYEKEERGRGNFPDRFSARQFPNYSSELNVNALLLGDSALYLCASSLAPTGTSNTQYFGPGTRLTVL.

The chain joins TRBV5-1 to TRBJ2-1; TRBD2 matches at 7 bases. The germline V gene has CDR1 SGHRS and CDR2 YFSETQ. This CDR3 is 16 amino acids long. Trimming cost V 0 bases and J 7 bases; bases outside gene matches: 10. The CDR3 bases are TGCGCCAGCAGCTTGGCGGGCGGGAGAGGATCGAATGAGCAGTTCTTC. This encodes CASSLAGGRGSNEQFF.

This clonotype appeared many times. The chain uses TRBV6-1 and TRBJ1-1, with 7 bases that match TRBD1. CDR3 length equals 15 residues. CDR1 MNHNS and CDR2 SASEGT come from the germline V gene. Germline trimming cut 5 bases from V and 2 bases from J; bases unmatched to any gene: 8. CDR3: CASSRTGTANTEAFF. The DNA of the CDR3 is TGTGCCAGCAGTAGGACCGGGACAGCCAACACTGAAGCTTTCTTT.

This clonotype showed up just a few times. The CDR3 DNA is TGCAGCGTTGTTGGGGGATTGAACACTGAAGCTTTCTTT. It translates to CSVVGGLNTEAFF. The genes are TRBV29-1 and TRBJ1-1; D may be TRBD1 (5 bases). Germline V CDR1 and CDR2: SQVTM, ANQGSEA. V lost 4 bases to trimming and J lost 0 bases, with 9 bases between them. The CDR3 consists of 13 residues.

This clonotype has a count of ten or more. The chain recombines TRBV20-1 with TRBJ2-3; no clear D. Germline assignment: CDR1 DFQATT and CDR2 SNEGSKA (reference sequence). V was trimmed by 3 bases and J by 6 bases, leaving 10 bases between them. This CDR3 region has 12 residues. The chain's CDR3 is CSASPVGDTQYF. The CDR3 DNA reads as TGCAGTGCTAGCCCCGTGGGGGATACGCAGTATTTT.

In this sample, this clonotype turned up a few times. The J gene is TRBJ2-5, the V gene TRBV5-1; TRBD2 matches at 11 bases. The CDR3 sequence is 15 residues long. V trimming: 2 bases; J trimming: 4 bases; junction bases outside the gene matches: 4. Per the germline V gene, CDR1 is SGHRS and CDR2 is YFSETQ. CDR3 sequence reads: CASSLLAGVAETQYF. The CDR3 region has the DNA TGCGCCAGCAGCTTACTAGCGGGAGTGGCAGAGACCCAGTACTTC.

The rearrangement uses TRBV2 and TRBJ2-4; D remains unclear. There are 14 residues in the CDR3. Trimming cost V 1 base and J 0 bases, with 4 bases left between them. Germline CDR1 is SNHLY and CDR2 is FYNNEI. CDR3 in amino acids: CASSEGLAKNIQYF. For the CDR3, the DNA is TGTGCCAGCAGTGAAGGACTAGCCAAAAACATTCAGTACTTC.

The chain combines TRBV4-1 with TRBJ1-6; TRBD1 matches 8 bases. The CDR3 extends over 16 amino acids. Unmatched junction bases numbered 10, after V lost 5 bases and J lost 7 bases. Germline values: CDR1 MGHRA, CDR2 YSYEKL. The CDR3 loop reads CASSDSGTGGNSPLHF. CDR3 in DNA: TGCGCCAGCAGCGATTCCGGGACAGGAGGAAATTCACCCCTCCACTTT.

This rearrangement joins TRBV6-1 to TRBJ2-5; the D is unclear. V lost 10 bases, J lost 5 bases, and 8 bases lay in between. The germline gives CDR1 MNHNS, CDR2 SASEGT. The CDR3 spans 10 residues. CDR3 coding DNA: TGTGCCACCCAATGGGAGACCCAGTACTTC. Its protein product is CATQWETQYF.

The V gene is TRBV10-3, the J gene TRBJ1-1; the D gene is possibly TRBD1 (5 bases). The CDR3 runs 15 residues. Germline V CDR1 and CDR2: ENHRY, SYGVKD. Trimming left V 3 bases short and J 1 base short, with 12 bases between. Here the CDR3 reads CAISDRAGRNTEAFF. As DNA, the CDR3 is TGTGCCATCAGTGATAGGGCAGGGAGGAACACTGAAGCTTTCTTT.

This clonotype was recorded at least ten times. V usage is TRBV20-1 and J usage is TRBJ2-1, with D perhaps matching TRBD2 (6 bases). This CDR3 is 13 amino acids long. Per germline, CDR1 DFQATT and CDR2 SNEGSKA (reference sequence). The V end was cut by 5 bases, the J end by 5 bases, with 13 bases between. CDR3 bases: TGCAGTGCTGTTCGACTAGACGACAATGAGCAGTTCTTC. Its translation: CSAVRLDDNEQFF.

This sequence joins TRBV20-1 and TRBJ2-3, with TRBD2 matching 8 bases. V shed 6 bases and J 3 bases; nucleotides not matched to a gene: 11. The CDR3 spans 15 residues. Germline V gives CDR1 DFQATT, CDR2 SNEGSKA (reference sequence). In DNA, the CDR3 is TGCAGTGCCCAAAAAACTAGCGGCAATACAGATACGCAGTATTTT. It is translated as CSAQKTSGNTDTQYF.

This clonotype was seen more than once but under ten times. Here the CDR3 reads CAISMGLAEQETQYF. CDR3 coding DNA: TGTGCCATCAGTATGGGACTAGCGGAACAAGAGACCCAGTACTTC. The chain employs TRBV10-3 and TRBJ2-5, with TRBD2 matching 11 bases. V was pared by 5 bases and J by 2 bases, with 4 bases of the junction left unmatched. Per the germline V gene, CDR1 is ENHRY and CDR2 is SYGVKD. The CDR3 loop spans 15 amino acids.

This clonotype was counted ten times or more. The J gene is TRBJ2-1, the V gene TRBV10-3, with 14 bases lining up with TRBD2. The CDR3 sequence is 13 residues long. After removal of 10 bases from V and 7 bases from J, the junction contained 3 bases not matched to a gene. Per germline, CDR1 ENHRY and CDR2 SYGVKD. In nucleotides, the CDR3 is TGTGCCACAGGGACTAGCGGGGGTAATGAGCAGTTCTTC. It translates to CATGTSGGNEQFF.

The chain uses TRBV6-5 and TRBJ1-5; perhaps TRBD1 as D (6 bases). Trimming took off 6 bases at V and 5 bases at J, with 8 bases between the two ends. The germline CDR1 and CDR2 sequences are MNHEY and SVGAGI. This CDR3 comprises 12 residues. CDR3 nucleotides: TGTGCCAGCAGACAGGGTGATCAGCCCCAGCATTTT. This codes for CASRQGDQPQHF.

This clonotype was observed a handful of times. CDR3 coding DNA: TGTGCCAGCAGCCAACTTCAAAGGAGGGACAGTGGAGAGACCCAGTACTTC. Translated: CASSQLQRRDSGETQYF. The chain uses TRBV4-2 and TRBJ2-5; perhaps TRBD1 as D (7 bases). Trimming removed 2 bases from V and 4 bases from J, with 20 bases in between. CDR1 LGHNA and CDR2 YNFKEQ come from the germline V gene. CDR3 length: 17 amino acids.

This clonotype was detected many times. The J gene is TRBJ1-2, the V gene TRBV29-1; 7 bases line up with TRBD1. Germline CDR1 reads SQVTM; CDR2 reads ANQGSEA. This CDR3 spans 15 amino acids. V dropped 4 bases and J dropped 4; count of bases not matched to a gene: 12. DNA of the CDR3: TGCAGCGTTGCGAGCCTCCCAGGGGGTCCCTATGGCTACACCTTC. This encodes CSVASLPGGPYGYTF.

This clonotype was counted between two and nine times. The V gene is TRBV4-1, the J gene TRBJ2-7; D may be TRBD1 (5 bases). Germline values: CDR1 MGHRA, CDR2 YSYEKL. The CDR3 length is 16 residues. V was pared by 5 bases and J by 6 bases, with 23 bases between. The CDR3: CASSLDNKGPSGEQYF. In DNA, the CDR3 is TGCGCCAGCAGCTTGGATAACAAGGGGCCATCGGGCGAGCAGTACTTC.

CDR3 region: CASNPAEWPNTQYF. CDR3 bases: TGTGCCAGCAACCCGGCTGAGTGGCCCAATACGCAGTATTTT. The chain is built from TRBV7-9 and TRBJ2-3, with D unclear. Germline CDR1 and CDR2: SEHNR and FQNEAQ (reference sequence). Trimming removed 7 bases at V and 7 bases at J, with 18 bases between. This CDR3 spans 14 amino acids.

The sample holds a few counts of this clonotype. V and J are TRBV20-1 and TRBJ2-5; TRBD1 matches 8 bases. CDR1 and CDR2 (germline): DFQATT, SNEGSKA (reference sequence). The CDR3 loop spans 12 amino acids. V shed 4 bases, J shed 7 bases, and the junction held 5 bases outside the gene matches. The CDR3 bases are TGCAGTGCTACAGGGGGCATCGGGACCCAGTACTTC. Protein: CSATGGIGTQYF.

This clonotype was recorded at least ten times. V is TRBV24-1 and J is TRBJ2-1, with 8 bases aligning to TRBD1. The V gene end was trimmed by 5 bases and the J gene end by 1 base; junction bases not matched to a gene: 12. Germline V gene data show CDR1 as KGHDR and CDR2 as SFDVKD. The CDR3 extends over 18 amino acids. The CDR3 sequence: CATSGTGYPTKSYNEQFF. For the CDR3, the DNA is TGTGCCACCAGTGGGACAGGGTACCCCACGAAGTCCTACAATGAGCAGTTCTTC.